These T cell receptor delta chains were read from a single sample in a study of Vδ1+ human thymocytes. TCRdb reanalyzed the multiplex PCR reads using CATT. Here the sample spans around 60,000 delta-chain clones, roughly 16% being singletons. Sequencing used Vdelta1+ gamma-delta thymocytes from the thymus. The receptors originated from a girl younger than two who had congenital heart surgery. The CDR3 runs from the conserved cysteine through the conserved F or W. Each record gives: clone size, D gene, J gene, V gene, CDR3 DNA, CDR3 protein. The D gene is left open where the match is weak. The size of a clone is reported for some rows only, either as once, few or many, or as a class for expanded clones.

>few|NA|TRDJ1|TRDV1
TGTGCTCTTGGGGAAGACGATAAACTCATCTTT
CALGEDDKLIF
>few|TRDD3|TRDJ1|TRDV1
TGTGCTCTTGGGGAACCCTTGGGGGATACGCAAACCTTATACACCGATAAACTCATCTTT
CALGEPLGDTQTLYTDKLIF
>few|TRDD3|TRDJ1|TRDV1
TGTGCTCTTGGGGAAAAATCGTACTTACTGGGGGACGAGGCCCTTAAACTCATCTTT
CALGEKSYLLGDEALKLIF
>few|NA|TRDJ1|TRDV1
TGTGCTCTTGGGAGCGGTGGTACCAAAACCGATAAACTCATCTTT
CALGSGGTKTDKLIF
>NA|TRDD3|TRDJ1|TRDV1
TGTGCTCTTGGGGAACCCCGGCCTTCCTACAACTCCTTACTGGGGGATAGCACCGATAAACTCATCTTT
CALGEPRPSYNSLLGDSTDKLIF
>NA|NA|TRDJ1|TRDV1
TGTGCTCTTGGGGAATTCTTTCCTAAACCCTACACCGATAAACCCATCTTT
CALGEFFPKPYTDKPIF
>NA|TRDD3|TRDJ1|TRDV2
TGTGCCTGTGACACCTTGCTCGGGATGGGGGATACATTAGACACCGATAAACTCATCTTT
CACDTLLGMGDTLDTDKLIF
>few|TRDD3|TRDJ1|TRDV1
TGTGCTCTTGGGACCCACGACGTACTGGGGGATACAAGTCTCATCTTT
CALGTHDVLGDTSLIF
>few|TRDD3|TRDJ1|TRDV1
TGTGCTCTTGGGGAAGATTCAGTCTTCCTTTTCTGGGGGATAAGGAGATACACCGATAAACTCATCTTT
CALGEDSVFLFWGIRRYTDKLIF
>few|TRDD3|TRDJ1|TRDV1
TGTGCTCTTGGGGATCTACATACGACACGGTTTCTGGGGGATACAATTGACACCGATAAACTCATCTTT
CALGDLHTTRFLGDTIDTDKLIF
>NA|NA|TRDJ1|TRDV1
TGTGCTCTTGGGGAATTGAGGTACACCGATAAACTCATCTTT
CALGELRYTDKLIF
>NA|TRDD3|TRDJ1|TRDV1
TGTGCTCTTGGGGCGACTCTTCCTACGGGGGATACGGAGTACACCGATAAACTCATCTTT
CALGATLPTGDTEYTDKLIF
>few|TRDD3|TRDJ1|TRDV1
TGTGCTCTTAACCCCGTTGGCCTACTCTGGGGGATACGCGAAGCATACACCGATAAACTCATCTTT
CALNPVGLLWGIREAYTDKLIF
>NA|TRDD3|TRDJ1|TRDV1
TGTGCTCTTGGGGAACCGCCTAATCGTTTACTGGGGGATCCCTTCACCGATAAACTCATCTTT
CALGEPPNRLLGDPFTDKLIF
>NA|TRDD3|TRDJ1|TRDV1
TGTGCTCTTGGGATCCAGCCCCCTTTCCTAACTGGGGGAACGTACACCGATAAACTCATCTTT
CALGIQPPFLTGGTYTDKLIF
>few|TRDD3|TRDJ1|TRDV1
TGTGCTCTTGGGGAACTAACCAAACTGGGGGATATTGGCCTCGCCGATAAACTCATCTTT
CALGELTKLGDIGLADKLIF
>few|TRDD3|TRDJ1|TRDV1
TGTGCTCTTGGGGAACTAATGGGGGAGCTGGGGGCTAACAACACCGATAAACTCATCTTT
CALGELMGELGANNTDKLIF
>NA|TRDD2|TRDJ1|TRDV1
TGTGCTCTTGGGGAAGAGGGGCCATTCCTACGCCCTCTATATTGGACCGATAAACTCATCTTT
CALGEEGPFLRPLYWTDKLIF
>NA|TRDD3|TRDJ1|TRDV1
TGTGCTCTCGGCCTTCCTCCACTCACTGGGGGACCGCCCATCAAACTCATCTTT
CALGLPPLTGGPPIKLIF
>NA|NA|TRDJ1|TRDV1
TGTGCTCTTGGGGGGCGTTCCCGTACCGATAAACTCATCTTT
CALGGRSRTDKLIF
>NA|TRDD3|TRDJ1|TRDV1
TGTGCTCTTGGGAAAACTCCGAAACAAATACTGGGGGATACTGATAAACTCATCTTT
CALGKTPKQILGDTDKLIF
>few|TRDD3|TRDJ1|TRDV1
TGTGCTCTTGGGGATTACATGCGCGGTCCCCCTGGGGGATTCGGGCCGTTGTACACCGATAAACTCATCTTT
CALGDYMRGPPGGFGPLYTDKLIF